This TCR beta chain was sequenced for a study of blood T cell repertoires in COVID-19. The table lists this clone with a few counts. Libraries were prepared by immunoSEQ multiplex PCR; TCRdb keeps only in-frame clonotypes and omits some of them. The sample yields tens of thousands of clones, around nine tenths seen once. The origin of this receptor is a woman at least 80 years old with active COVID-19. The sample was peripheral blood.

The DNA of the CDR3 is TGTGCCAGCAGCTTAGGCGGGACCTATAATTCACCCCTCCACTTT. It codes for CASSLGGTYNSPLHF. The rearrangement links TRBV7-8 to TRBJ1-6; D remains unclear. Deletions cut 1 base from V and 2 bases from J, with 6 bases between. The CDR3 totals 15 residues. Per germline, CDR1 SGHVS and CDR2 FQNEAQ. The full variable domain, in which reference TRBV7-8 and TRBJ1-6 provide the parts outside the CDR3, is GAGVSQSPRYKVAKRGQDVALRCDPISGHVSLFWYQQALGQGPEFLTYFQNEAQLDKSGLPSDRFFAERPEGSVSTLKIQRTQQEDSAVYLCASSLGGTYNSPLHFGNGTRLTVT.